The rows below give T cell receptor beta chains drawn from one sample of a study of blood T cell repertoires in COVID-19. The repertoire was sequenced with immunoSEQ multiplex PCR; TCRdb's copy has only in-frame clones and lacks some. The sample shows 130,000 to 150,000 clones, around 82% of them seen only once. Specimen: peripheral blood. The receptor source for this set is a man between 60 and 70 years old with active or convalescent COVID-19. CDR3s include the opening cysteine and the closing phenylalanine or tryptophan. A D gene is named only where the DNA matches it firmly. Not every row has a clone size; where given, it reads once, few, many or a size class.

j_call | d_call | clone_size | v_call | cdr3_nt | cdr3_aa
TRBJ2-5 | . | few | TRBV6-5 | TGTGCCAGCAGGAGTAGGGGGGGGACCCAGTACTTC | CASRSRGGTQYF
TRBJ2-7 | . | . | TRBV29-1 | TGCAGCGTTGCCCTACCGCACTACGAGCAGTACTTC | CSVALPHYEQYF
TRBJ2-3 | TRBD2 | . | TRBV7-2 | TGTGCCAGCAGAATTCCGGGGGGGGCCACAGATACGCAGTATTTT | CASRIPGGATDTQYF
TRBJ2-7 | TRBD1 | . | TRBV27 | TGTGCCAGCAGTCTCAGACAGGGGGCGCCTTTTAACTACGAGCAGTACTTC | CASSLRQGAPFNYEQYF
TRBJ1-4 | . | . | TRBV6-5 | TGTGCCAGCAGTTCCACGACAGCAACTAATGAAAAACTGTTTTTT | CASSSTTATNEKLFF
TRBJ1-1 | . | . | TRBV12-3/TRBV12-4 | TGTGCCAGCAGCCAGGGCCCCCCTGAAGCTTTCTTT | CASSQGPPEAFF
TRBJ2-7 | TRBD2 | . | TRBV3-1/TRBV3-2 | TGTGCCAGCAGCCTGTCTAGCGGGAGTATCTACGAGCAGTACTTC | CASSLSSGSIYEQYF
TRBJ1-1 | TRBD1 | . | TRBV7-3 | TGTGCCAGCAGCTCGACAGGGAGGATAGGCATGAACACTGAAGCTTTCTTT | CASSSTGRIGMNTEAFF
TRBJ2-5 | TRBD2 | . | TRBV5-1 | TGCGCCAGCCAGCGGGAGGTAGGGGAGACCCAGTACTTC | CASQREVGETQYF
TRBJ2-2 | TRBD2 | . | TRBV19 | TGTGCCAGTAGTATAGGCGGACTAGCGGGAGCCACCGGGGAGCTGTTTTTT | CASSIGGLAGATGELFF
TRBJ1-1 | TRBD1 | . | TRBV10-3 | TGTGCCTCGGGACAGGGTGGCACTGAAGCTTTCTTT | CASGQGGTEAFF
TRBJ2-1 | . | . | TRBV18 | TGTGCCAGCTCACCACAGGGGCAAACCTACAATGAGCAGTTCTTC | CASSPQGQTYNEQFF
TRBJ2-1 | . | . | TRBV7-2 | TGTGCCAGCAGCTCAACTAGGAACAATGAGCAGTTCTTC | CASSSTRNNEQFF
TRBJ2-5 | TRBD2 | many | TRBV7-9 | TGTGCCAGCAGACCTGGGAGGGCGGGGGAGACCCAGTACTTC | CASRPGRAGETQYF
TRBJ2-7 | . | . | TRBV4-2 | TGTGCCAGCAGCCATCCAGGGGACATGTCCTACGAGCAGTACTTC | CASSHPGDMSYEQYF
TRBJ1-4 | TRBD1 | . | TRBV7-9 | TGTGCCAGCAGCCCACAGGGGGTTGCTAATGAAAAACTGTTTTTT | CASSPQGVANEKLFF
TRBJ2-7 | . | once | TRBV19 | TGTGCCAGTAGCCCCTCCCGATCCGACCCTGGGCCTAAGTACTTC | CASSPSRSDPGPKYF
TRBJ1-1 | . | few | TRBV7-2 | TGTGCCAGCAGAACCAGGGATTATGGCACTGAAGCTTTCTTT | CASRTRDYGTEAFF
TRBJ1-4 | . | . | TRBV11-2 | TGTGCCAGCAGCCTCAATGGACTTCCGAAGGAAAAACTGTTTTTT | CASSLNGLPKEKLFF
TRBJ2-1 | TRBD1 | . | TRBV29-1 | TGCAGCGTTGAGGAACAGGGGGCGGGCGAGCAGTTCTTC | CSVEEQGAGEQFF
TRBJ1-2 | . | . | TRBV6-4 | TGTGCCAGCAGTGACGATTGGGGAGGGGGCTACACCTTC | CASSDDWGGGYTF
TRBJ1-5 | TRBD1 | . | TRBV27 | TGTGCCAGCAGTTTATCCGCGGACAGGGTTGAGCCCCAGCATTTT | CASSLSADRVEPQHF
TRBJ1-1 | TRBD1 | . | TRBV9 | TGTGCCAGCAGCGAGTGGACAGGGAACACTGAAGCTTTCTTT | CASSEWTGNTEAFF
TRBJ2-7 | . | . | TRBV7-9 | TGTGCCAGCGCCAGCCCGGGACACTCGTCATACGAGCAGTACTTC | CASASPGHSSYEQYF
TRBJ2-6 | . | . | TRBV19 | TGTGCCAGTAGCCTCTTTAAGGGGGTTGGGGCCAACGTCCTGACTTTC | CASSLFKGVGANVLTF
TRBJ2-7 | TRBD2 | . | TRBV27 | TGTGCCAGCAGTTCTATAGCGGGAGAAGTTACGTACGAGCAGTACTTC | CASSSIAGEVTYEQYF
TRBJ2-1 | TRBD2 | few | TRBV19 | TGTGCCAGTAGTACCCCCCCACTAGCGAGATCCTCCTACAATGAGCAGTTCTTC | CASSTPPLARSSYNEQFF
TRBJ2-4 | . | . | TRBV2 | TGTGCCAGCAGGCGGGCCTCTAATATATTAGCCAAAAACATTCAGTACTTC | CASRRASNILAKNIQYF
TRBJ2-2 | . | . | TRBV5-8 | TGTGCCAGCAGCTTGGTTTTCTGGGGGACAAACACCGGGGAGCTGTTTTTT | CASSLVFWGTNTGELFF
TRBJ1-1 | . | . | TRBV5-4 | TGTGCCAGCAGTCTCAGCAGGCGGAACACTGAAGCTTTCTTT | CASSLSRRNTEAFF
TRBJ2-5 | . | once | TRBV7-2 | TGTGCCAGCAGCTTGGGCCAGCCGGAGACCCAGTACTTC | CASSLGQPETQYF
TRBJ1-2 | TRBD1 | . | TRBV11-2 | TGTGCCAGCAGCTTAACCGGACAGGATGGCTACACCTTC | CASSLTGQDGYTF